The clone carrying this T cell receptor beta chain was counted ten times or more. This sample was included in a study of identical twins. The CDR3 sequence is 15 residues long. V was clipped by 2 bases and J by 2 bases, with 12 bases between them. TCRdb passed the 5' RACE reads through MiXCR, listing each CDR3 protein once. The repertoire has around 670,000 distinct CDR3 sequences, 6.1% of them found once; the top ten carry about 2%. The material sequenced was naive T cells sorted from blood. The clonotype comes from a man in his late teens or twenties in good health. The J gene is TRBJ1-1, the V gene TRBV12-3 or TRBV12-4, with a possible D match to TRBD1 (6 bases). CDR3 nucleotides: TGTGCCAGCAGTTTAATTGGACAGTCCAACACTGAAGCTTTCTTT. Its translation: CASSLIGQSNTEAFF.